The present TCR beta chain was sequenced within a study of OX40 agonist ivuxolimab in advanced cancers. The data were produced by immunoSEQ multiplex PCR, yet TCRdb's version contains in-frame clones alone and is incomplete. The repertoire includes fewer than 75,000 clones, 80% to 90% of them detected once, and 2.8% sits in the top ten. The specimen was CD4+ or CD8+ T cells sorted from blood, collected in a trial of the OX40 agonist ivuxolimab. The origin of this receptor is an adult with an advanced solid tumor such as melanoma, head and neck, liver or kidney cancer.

CDR3 in amino acids: CASSPRAGGAETQYF. Here the CDR3 DNA reads TGTGCCAGCTCACCACGAGCGGGAGGCGCAGAGACCCAGTACTTC. J is TRBJ2-5 and V is TRBV18, with 9 nucleotides matching TRBD2. The CDR3 sequence is 15 residues long. CDR1 KGHSH and CDR2 LQKENI come from the germline V gene. Unmatched junction bases numbered 4, after V lost 1 base and J lost 4 bases. Full variable domain (remainder filled in from reference TRBV18 and TRBJ2-5): NAGVMQNPRHLVRRRGQEARLRCSPMKGHSHVYWYRQLPEEGLKFMVYLQKENIIDESGMPKERFSAEFPKEGPSILRIQQVVRGDSAAYFCASSPRAGGAETQYFGPGTRLLVL.